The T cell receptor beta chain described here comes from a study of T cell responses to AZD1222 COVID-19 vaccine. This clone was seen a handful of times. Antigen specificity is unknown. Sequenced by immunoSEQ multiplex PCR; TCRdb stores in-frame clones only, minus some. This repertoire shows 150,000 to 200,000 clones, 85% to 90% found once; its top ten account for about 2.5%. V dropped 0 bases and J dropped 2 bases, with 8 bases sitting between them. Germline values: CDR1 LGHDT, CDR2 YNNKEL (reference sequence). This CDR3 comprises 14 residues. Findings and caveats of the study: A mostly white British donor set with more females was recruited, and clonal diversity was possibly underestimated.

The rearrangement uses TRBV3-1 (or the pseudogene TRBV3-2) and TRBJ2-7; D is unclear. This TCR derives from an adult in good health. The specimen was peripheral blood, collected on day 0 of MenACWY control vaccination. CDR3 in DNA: TGTGCCAGCAGCCAAGACGCAGCCACCTACGAGCAGTACTTC. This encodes CASSQDAATYEQYF.